One and the same sample provided the 19 T cell receptor beta chains below, sequenced in a study of blood T cell repertoires in COVID-19. TCRdb keeps only in-frame clones here, not all; method: immunoSEQ multiplex PCR. The sample comprises 200,000 or so clones, roughly 80% of which are singletons, and roughly a tenth rests with the top ten. Sequencing was performed on peripheral blood. These TCRs come from a woman older than 75 with COVID-19, enrolled during active disease.

This chain connects TRBV29-1 to TRBJ1-2, with TRBD1 matching 8 bases. V lost 4 bases to trimming and J lost 6 bases; unmatched junction nucleotides: 7. The CDR3 is 13 amino acids. The germline gives CDR1 SQVTM, CDR2 ANQGSEA. The CDR3 protein is CSVGQGQGHGYTF. CDR3 in DNA: TGCAGCGTTGGACAGGGGCAGGGGCATGGCTACACCTTC.

J is TRBJ1-1 and V is TRBV19, with 9 bases that match TRBD1. The CDR3 contains 15 residues. V lost 4 bases and J lost 0; bases outside the gene matches: 3. Germline V gene data show CDR1 as LNHDA and CDR2 as SQIVND (reference sequence). CDR3 region: CASSTGTGMNTEAFF. In DNA form, the CDR3 reads TGTGCCAGTAGTACCGGGACAGGGATGAACACTGAAGCTTTCTTT. The full variable domain, in which reference TRBV19 and TRBJ1-1 provide the parts outside the CDR3, is DGGITQSPKYLFRKEGQNVTLSCEQNLNHDAMYWYRQDPGQGLRLIYYSQIVNDFQKGDIAEGYSVSREKKESFPLTVTSAQKNPTAFYLCASSTGTGMNTEAFFGQGTRLTVV.

The chain joins TRBV4-1 to TRBJ2-7, with 7 bases that match TRBD1. This CDR3 is built from 15 residues. V dropped 2 bases and J dropped 2; count of bases not matched to a gene: 6. The germline CDR1 and CDR2 sequences are MGHRA and YSYEKL. The CDR3: CASSQQDRATYEQYF. DNA for the CDR3: TGCGCCAGCAGCCAACAAGACAGGGCCACCTACGAGCAGTACTTC.

This clone has just one count. This chain links TRBV24-1 with TRBJ2-7; D gene ambiguous. The length of the CDR3 is 16 residues. Trimming shortened V by 4 bases and J by 6 bases, and 21 bases separated the two germline ends. Germline CDR1 KGHDR, CDR2 SFDVKD. The CDR3 is CATSEPATRSIFEQYV. DNA for the CDR3: TGTGCCACCAGTGAACCCGCGACACGGTCGATTTTCGAGCAGTACGTC.

The sample holds a few counts of this clone. The chain recombines TRBV28 with TRBJ1-4; TRBD1 aligns across 12 bases. The CDR3 extends over 18 amino acids. V trimming: 4 bases; J trimming: 4 bases; junction bases outside the gene matches: 10. Germline-derived CDR1 and CDR2 are MDHEN and SYDVKM. Written as DNA, the CDR3 is TGTGCCAGCAGTTCCCCCCCGGGACAGGGGGCAGGTAATGAAAAACTGTTTTTT. Translating it yields CASSSPPGQGAGNEKLFF.

The chain links TRBV7-9 to TRBJ2-1; TRBD2 matches 13 bases. This CDR3 has 15 amino acids. Trimming cost V 5 bases and J 5 bases; bases outside gene matches: 3. The V gene's germline CDR1 is SEHNR and CDR2 FQNEAQ (reference sequence). For the CDR3, the DNA is TGTGCCAGCAGCCGGACTAGCGGGGGACACAATGAGCAGTTCTTC. Amino acid sequence: CASSRTSGGHNEQFF.

This chain uses TRBV7-9 with TRBJ2-4, with D possibly being TRBD2 (6 bases). The CDR3 extends over 15 amino acids. Trimming removed 5 bases from V and 5 bases from J, with 16 bases in between. CDR1 SEHNR and CDR2 FQNEAQ come from the germline V gene (reference sequence). The CDR3 DNA is TGTGCCAGCAGCCTCTACGGCGGGACGGAAAACATTCAGTACTTC. Translated: CASSLYGGTENIQYF.

The chain joins TRBV7-2 to TRBJ1-1; tentatively, D is TRBD1 (5 bases). Trimming cost V 1 base and J 2 bases, with 11 bases left between them. Germline CDR1 SGHTA, CDR2 FQGNSA. The CDR3 covers 15 residues. Here the CDR3 DNA reads TGTGCCAGCAGCTTAGGGTGGGGCGCCAACACTGAAGCTTTCTTT. The encoded protein is CASSLGWGANTEAFF.

The chain links TRBV6-5 to TRBJ2-7; a weak D match, TRBD1 (7 bases). Germline-derived CDR1 and CDR2 are MNHEY and SVGAGI. V lost 2 bases to trimming and J lost 4 bases, with 15 bases between them. The CDR3 has 15 amino acids. The CDR3 DNA reads as TGTGCCAGCAGTTACATGCGACAGGGAGGATACGAGCAGTACTTC. Translating it yields CASSYMRQGGYEQYF.

The chain combines TRBV3-1 (or the pseudogene TRBV3-2) with TRBJ1-1; D is unresolved. V was trimmed by 3 bases and J by 5 bases, leaving 13 bases between them. Germline values: CDR1 LGHDT, CDR2 YNNKEL (reference sequence). The CDR3 runs to 14 residues. The CDR3 region is CASSHKAFVTEAFF. The CDR3, as DNA: TGTGCCAGCAGCCATAAAGCATTCGTAACTGAAGCTTTCTTT.

V is TRBV2 and J is TRBJ2-3; no firm D call. V shed 5 bases and J shed 3 bases, with 18 bases lying between them. The CDR3 is 16 amino acids. The germline gives CDR1 SNHLY, CDR2 FYNNEI. The CDR3 sequence: CASSLPTVGRTDTQYF. DNA of the CDR3: TGTGCCAGCAGTTTACCTACAGTGGGTAGGACAGATACGCAGTATTTT.

This clone was found a few times. The chain is built from TRBV2 and TRBJ1-6; D is unresolved. The germline V and J ends were trimmed by 10 bases and 4 bases, with 14 bases remaining between them. The germline V gene has CDR1 SNHLY and CDR2 FYNNEI. This CDR3 has 14 residues. Here the CDR3 DNA reads TGTGCCACCCAAGGCGGGCGATATAATTCACCCCTCCACTTT. Translated: CATQGGRYNSPLHF.

The chain is built from TRBV7-2 and TRBJ2-7, with 8 positions matching TRBD1. CDR3 size: 14 residues. V was pared by 4 bases and J by 2 bases, with 4 bases of the junction left unmatched. Per germline, CDR1 SGHTA and CDR2 FQGNSA. The CDR3 coding sequence is TGTGCCAGCAGCTCCGGACAGGGCCCCTACGAGCAGTACTTC. Its translation: CASSSGQGPYEQYF.

The genes are TRBV28 and TRBJ1-6; maybe TRBD1 (5 bases). Trimming took 4 bases from V and 7 from J, leaving 11 bases between them. Germline V gene sequence: CDR1 MDHEN, CDR2 SYDVKM. The CDR3 is 14 residues long. This chain's CDR3 is CASSSRVRNSPLHF. The CDR3 region has the DNA TGTGCCAGCAGTTCCAGGGTTAGGAATTCACCCCTCCACTTT. The full variable domain, in which reference TRBV28 and TRBJ1-6 provide the parts outside the CDR3, is DVKVTQSSRYLVKRTGEKVFLECVQDMDHENMFWYRQDPGLGLRLIYFSYDVKMKEKGDIPEGYSVSREKKERFSLILESASTNQTSMYLCASSSRVRNSPLHFGNGTRLTVT.

The V gene is TRBV19, the J gene TRBJ2-3; tentative D call: TRBD1 (6 bases). The germline V gene has CDR1 LNHDA and CDR2 SQIVND (reference sequence). CDR3 length: 15 residues. V was cut by 6 bases and J by 1 base, with 14 bases left in between. The CDR3 coding sequence is TGTGCCAGTAGATTACAGGGATCTGGCACAGATACGCAGTATTTT. Translated, it gives CASRLQGSGTDTQYF.

The V and J genes are TRBV9 and TRBJ1-2; D not resolved. Germline lookup yields CDR1 SGDLS and CDR2 YYNGEE. The V end lost 8 bases, the J end lost 2 bases, and 19 bases lay between the germline ends. CDR3 length equals 15 residues. In nucleotides, the CDR3 is TGTGCCAGTGCGGTGGGTTCCCAGACGAACTATGGCTACACCTTC. Its translation: CASAVGSQTNYGYTF.

Notes on this clone: At the DNA level, this CDR3 is encoded by other sequences in the same sample as well. The gene calls are TRBV7-9 and TRBJ1-2, with D possibly matching TRBD1 (5 bases). Between the trimmed V and J ends, which lost 5 bases and 5 bases, there was a span of 6 bases. The germline gives CDR1 SEHNR, CDR2 FQNEAQ (reference sequence). The CDR3 covers 11 residues. The DNA of the CDR3 is TGTGCCAGCAGCCCAGGGTATGGCTACACCTTC. Translated, it gives CASSPGYGYTF.

The chain links TRBV7-2 to TRBJ2-3; maybe TRBD1 (5 bases). Trimming pared 5 bases from V and 2 bases from J, leaving 11 bases between. The CDR3 is made up of 14 amino acids. Germline V gene lookup returns CDR1 SGHTA and CDR2 FQGNSA. The CDR3 DNA reads TGTGCCAGCAGCCCCCAGGGTTCCACAGATACGCAGTATTTT. Protein sequence: CASSPQGSTDTQYF.

The chain carries TRBV18 and TRBJ1-1; 9 bases map to TRBD1. CDR3 length: 15 amino acids. Germline values: CDR1 KGHSH, CDR2 LQKENI. The trim removed 6 bases at V and 6 bases at J, leaving 11 bases unmatched. CDR3 sequence (DNA): TGTGCCAGCTCGCGAACAGGGGGCGCGCTGGCTGAAGCTTTCTTT. As protein: CASSRTGGALAEAFF.